This T cell receptor beta chain emerged from a study of T cell responses to AZD1222 COVID-19 vaccine. Study overall: The study pooled second doses at about 4 or about 12 weeks. Study results and limitations: The study sampled repertoires only after the peak T cell response.

Only in-frame clones appear in the TCRdb table, and some are missing; sequencing was by immunoSEQ multiplex PCR. The data show just over 60,000 clones, 76% seen once. This clone has a handful of counts. The antigen remains unidentified. This CDR3 spans 13 amino acids. Germline loops: CDR1 MNHEY, CDR2 SVGAGI. Trimming removed 4 bases from V and 6 bases from J, with 12 bases in between. The clonotype originates from an adult in good health. This rearrangement joins TRBV6-5 to TRBJ1-2; D not resolved. The starting material was peripheral blood, obtained on day 0 of AZD1222 vaccination. CDR3 loop: CASSLFKSHGYTF. In DNA, the CDR3 is TGTGCCAGCAGTTTGTTCAAGTCGCATGGCTACACCTTC.